The 20 T cell receptor beta chains below come from one sample, sequenced in a study of T cell changes during pregnancy in multiple sclerosis (dated by TCRdb to between 2019 and 2020). The method behind the library was the immunoSEQ multiplex PCR assay. Drawn from immuneACCESS, this table holds only the in-frame rearrangements with V and J called that TCRdb kept. Clones are partly lost; checked studies trace under half to an unresolved V gene and leave the rest unexplained. The sample contains around 88,000 clones, approximately 91% of them found a single time. The ten largest clonotypes hold roughly 2.5% of the sample. The material was peripheral blood, obtained in the first trimester of pregnancy. The receptors come from a female donor with multiple sclerosis, enrolled in a pregnancy study.

The genes are TRBV21-1 and TRBJ2-7; the table's D call of TRBD2 was not tested on the DNA. TRBV21-1 is assigned pseudogene status. This CDR3 has 15 residues. CDR3 coding DNA: TGTGCCAGCAGCAAAGCAAAGCGGAACTCCTACGAGCAGTACTTC. Protein: CASSKAKRNSYEQYF.

V gene TRBV4-3 combines with J gene TRBJ1-6, with TRBD1 matching 9 bases. J gave up 0 bases and V 5 bases, and 2 bases lay outside the gene matches. Per the germline V gene, CDR1 is LGHNA and CDR2 is YSLEER. This CDR3 has 16 residues. CDR3 region: CASSLDRGSYNSPLHF. DNA for the CDR3: TGCGCCAGCAGCTTGGACAGGGGCTCCTATAATTCACCCCTCCACTTT.

V usage is TRBV2 and J usage is TRBJ2-7, with D possibly TRBD1 on 6 matching bases. There are 14 residues in the CDR3. Trimming cost V 7 bases and J 1 base, with 14 bases left between them. CDR1 SNHLY and CDR2 FYNNEI come from the germline V gene. DNA for the CDR3: TGTGCCAGCATCGAACAGGGCCCTTCCTACGAGCAGTACTTC. The encoded protein is CASIEQGPSYEQYF.

This chain joins TRBV19 and TRBJ2-5, with 8 bases aligning to TRBD2. With V trimmed by 9 bases and J by 3 bases, 9 bases remained unmatched. The CDR3 is 14 amino acids. Germline V gene lookup returns CDR1 LNHDA and CDR2 SQIVND (reference sequence). This chain's CDR3 is CASAGRGLEETQYF. The DNA of the CDR3 is TGTGCCAGCGCTGGTAGGGGACTAGAAGAGACCCAGTACTTC.

This clone was found once. The chain is built from TRBV5-1 and TRBJ2-7; 7 positions match TRBD1. The CDR3 loop spans 14 amino acids. The ends lost 4 bases at V and 2 bases at J; junction bases unmatched: 6. Germline CDR1 is SGHRS and CDR2 is YFSETQ. The CDR3 is CASSISGQTYEQYF. The CDR3 region has the DNA TGCGCCAGCAGCATTTCGGGACAGACCTACGAGCAGTACTTC.

This clone was recorded only once. The gene calls are TRBV5-4 and TRBJ2-7; 15 bases are shared with TRBD2. This CDR3 has 16 amino acids. CDR1 and CDR2 from the germline V gene are SGHNT and YYREEE (reference sequence). Trimming took 5 bases from V and 2 from J; bases not matched to a gene: 5. The CDR3 sequence is CASSGGLAGGAYEQYF. For the CDR3, the DNA is TGTGCCAGCAGTGGGGGACTAGCGGGAGGTGCCTACGAGCAGTACTTC.

This clone turned up a few times. For the CDR3, the DNA is TGTGCCAGCAGTGAATACGGGACAGGGCTCTCCGGGGAGCTGTTTTTT. Translated, it gives CASSEYGTGLSGELFF. This chain links TRBV6-1 with TRBJ2-2; 9 bases are shared with TRBD1. CDR1 is MNHNS and CDR2 is SASEGT in the germline V gene. J was trimmed by 6 bases and V by 2 bases; bases with no gene match: 7. The CDR3 is 16 amino acids.

The chain is built from TRBV6-5 and TRBJ1-2, with 9 positions matching TRBD1. J gave up 1 base and V 4 bases, and 7 bases lay outside the gene matches. Germline lookup yields CDR1 MNHEY and CDR2 SVGAGI. This CDR3 comprises 16 residues. The CDR3 coding sequence is TGTGCCAGCAGTTTCGGACAGGGGCCATATAACTATGGCTACACCTTC. Its translation: CASSFGQGPYNYGYTF.

This CDR3 is CASSESEARSSPLHF. The CDR3 DNA follows: TGTGCCAGCAGTGAATCAGAGGCTCGGAGTTCACCCCTCCACTTT. V is TRBV6-4 and J is TRBJ1-6; D is unresolved. The CDR3 extends over 15 amino acids. CDR1 and CDR2 (germline): MRHNA, SNTAGT. The V gene lost 3 bases and the J gene lost 9 bases, with 15 bases spanning the gap.

Details on this clone: Compared with germline, one end of the junction differs, possibly owing to a read error. The rearrangement joins TRBV5-1 to TRBJ2-1; 7 bases are a match to TRBD2. This CDR3 is 12 amino acids long. Looked up from germline, CDR1 is SGHRS and CDR2 is YFSETQ. CDR3 nucleotides: TGCGCCAGCAGCTTGGCTGGGGGGGATTTCATCTTC. This codes for CASSLAGGDFIF.

The V gene is TRBV7-2, the J gene TRBJ2-1; D remains ambiguous. Germline values: CDR1 SGHTA, CDR2 FQGNSA. V was trimmed by 5 bases and J by 0 bases, leaving 11 bases between them. CDR3 length: 15 residues. The DNA for the CDR3 is TGTGCCAGCAGCCCTCGCGCTAGCTCCTACAATGAGCAGTTCTTC. This codes for CASSPRASSYNEQFF.

In its sample, this clone was seen a few times. The V and J genes are TRBV14 and TRBJ1-1; 12 bases are shared with TRBD1. The CDR3 loop spans 16 amino acids. Germline CDR1 SGHDN, CDR2 FVKESK. V was clipped by 0 bases and J by 7 bases; unmatched bases: 6. CDR3: CASSQDWGQGASEAFF. Here the CDR3 DNA reads TGTGCCAGCAGCCAAGATTGGGGACAGGGGGCAAGTGAAGCTTTCTTT.

There are a few counts of this clone. This sequence joins TRBV5-1 and TRBJ1-1; TRBD1 matches at 7 bases. The CDR3 sequence is 16 residues long. With V trimmed by 3 bases and J by 5 bases, 13 bases remained unmatched. The germline gives CDR1 SGHRS, CDR2 YFSETQ. The CDR3 DNA follows: TGCGCCAGCAGCTCCGGACAGGTCCTAGCGGGGACTGAAGCTTTCTTT. The encoded protein is CASSSGQVLAGTEAFF.

This rearrangement joins TRBV7-3 to TRBJ2-2; 8 positions agree with TRBD1. From germline, CDR1 is SGHTA and CDR2 FQGTGA. The CDR3 length is 16 residues. Losses at the gene ends were 5 bases for V and 0 bases for J; bases not matched to a gene: 5. The CDR3 is CASSPWTGTNTGELFF. The CDR3 DNA is TGTGCCAGCAGCCCTTGGACAGGGACGAACACCGGGGAGCTGTTTTTT.

The CDR3 loop reads CASSPIRQTGNEQFF. The CDR3 bases are TGTGCCAGCTCACCGATACGACAGACAGGCAATGAGCAGTTCTTC. This chain uses TRBV18 with TRBJ2-1; tentatively, D is TRBD1 (6 bases). The CDR3 loop spans 15 amino acids. V dropped 3 bases and J dropped 6 bases, with 15 bases sitting between them. CDR1 is KGHSH, CDR2 LQKENI, per germline.

A few counts support this clone. V gene TRBV28 combines with J gene TRBJ2-1, with 10 bases aligning to TRBD2. V was clipped by 6 bases and J by 8 bases; unmatched bases: 10. The CDR3 has 15 residues. From germline, CDR1 is MDHEN and CDR2 SYDVKM. The CDR3 loop is CASSLLAGGQDEQFF. As DNA, the CDR3 is TGTGCCAGCAGCCTTTTAGCGGGAGGTCAGGATGAGCAGTTCTTC.

V and J are TRBV4-1 and TRBJ1-2; TRBD1 aligns across 10 bases. The germline CDR1 and CDR2 sequences are MGHRA and YSYEKL. The CDR3 is 17 amino acids. V shed 4 bases, J shed 1 base, and the junction held 9 bases outside the gene matches. Written as DNA, the CDR3 is TGCGCCAGCAGCCCCGGGACAGGGGCTTTTAGTAACTATGGCTACACCTTC. It is translated as CASSPGTGAFSNYGYTF.

This chain connects TRBV7-9 to TRBJ1-3; 7 nucleotides line up with TRBD1. V shed 2 bases, J shed 4 bases, and the junction held 5 bases outside the gene matches. The CDR3 loop spans 15 amino acids. Germline CDR1 reads SEHNR; CDR2 reads FQNEAQ (reference sequence). Here the CDR3 DNA reads TGTGCCAGCAGCTTAACTTCGACAGGGGGAAACACCATATATTTT. It codes for CASSLTSTGGNTIYF.

This chain joins TRBV9 and TRBJ1-1, with D possibly matching TRBD1 (6 bases). Germline loops: CDR1 SGDLS, CDR2 YYNGEE. Trimming left V 3 bases short and J 7 bases short, with 19 bases between. The CDR3 is made up of 15 amino acids. CDR3 sequence: CASSELQGHRNEAFF. The CDR3 DNA reads TGTGCCAGCAGCGAACTGCAGGGGCATCGGAATGAAGCTTTCTTT. The whole variable domain, filled in from reference TRBV9 and TRBJ1-1, reads DSGVTQTPKHLITATGQRVTLRCSPRSGDLSVYWYQQSLDQGLQFLIQYYNGEERAKGNILERFSAQQFPDLHSELNLSSLELGDSALYFCASSELQGHRNEAFFGQGTRLTVV.

This chain joins TRBV6-6 and TRBJ2-7; 8 bases are a match to TRBD1. CDR3 size: 15 residues. From germline, CDR1 is MNHNY and CDR2 SVGAGI (reference sequence). The V gene end was trimmed by 0 bases and the J gene end by 4 bases; junction bases not matched to a gene: 5. The CDR3 loop reads CASSYSGDRLYEQYF. For the CDR3, the DNA is TGTGCCAGCAGTTACTCAGGGGACAGGCTTTACGAGCAGTACTTC.